The clone carrying this T cell receptor (beta chain) was found a few times. This entry is derived from a study of blood T cells in healthy people across ages. V was shortened by 7 bases and J by 2 bases, with 12 bases between the two germline ends. CDR3 length: 13 residues. CDR1 and CDR2 (germline): MNHEY, SVGAGI. The authors ran a second PCR of about 7 to 11 cycles using a sample-barcoded 5' primer and a J-beta primer mix. TCRdb recomputed calls from the 5' RACE reads with MiXCR, one row per CDR3 protein. Of 1,800,000 or so distinct CDR3 sequences listed, about 39% are singletons. Source material: blood. The receptor was derived from a human donor in good health. The rearrangement links TRBV6-5 to TRBJ2-7; no reliable D call. Written as DNA, the CDR3 is TGTGCCAGCATCGGCGACGGTGCCTACGAGCAGTACTTC. Amino acid sequence: CASIGDGAYEQYF.